This TCR beta chain was recorded in a study of CD4 and CD8 cells across lung adenocarcinoma regions. From the PCR reads, TCRdb called clonotypes with MiXCR, one entry per CDR3 protein. The profile shows 9,500 to 15,000 distinct CDR3 sequences, 45% to 55% of them singletons. Trimming left V 5 bases short and J 6 bases short, with 7 bases between. The CDR3 length is 11 residues. CDR1 and CDR2 from the germline V gene are MGHDK and SYGVNS. Localized lung adenocarcinoma, a non-small cell lung cancer, affected the donors. The TCR comes from a female donor with lung adenocarcinoma. The CD4 and CD8 labels of this study may be unreliable. The sequenced sample consisted of CD8+ T cells from the margin of a lung tumor. The chain is built from TRBV25-1 and TRBJ1-1; no definite D call. CDR3 nucleotides: TGTGCCAGCAGTCGTTTTTCTGAAGCTTTCTTT. Amino acid sequence: CASSRFSEAFF.